The rows below give T cell receptor beta chains drawn from one sample of a study of T-cell memory formation after mild COVID-19. TCRdb re-called the 5' RACE reads through MiXCR, storing one row per CDR3 protein. In the table there are 560,000 or so distinct CDR3 sequences, 15% to 20% of which are singletons. The material sequenced was PBMCs or a T cell subset sorted from them (not recorded which). These receptors originate from an adult woman who had mild COVID-19 (a few samples of this study predate the infection). Cell type and time point are not known. Each CDR3 is given with its conserved first and last residue. The order of the fields is J gene, V gene, D gene, clone size, CDR3 DNA, CDR3 protein. D genes are given only for firm matches. Expanded clones are given a class, and other clones once, few, many or no size at all.

>TRBJ2-1|TRBV5-1|-|few
TGCGCCAGCAGCTTGGGGCCGGGGGAAAATGAGCAGTTCTTC
CASSLGPGENEQFF
>TRBJ2-3|TRBV18|TRBD2|-
TGTGCCAGCTCAGTAGGGACTAGCGGGGCCAGCACAGATACGCAGTATTTT
CASSVGTSGASTDTQYF
>TRBJ1-5|TRBV7-9|-|few
TGTGCCAGCAGCCCCTCTGGGGGGGTCAATCAGCCCCAGCATTTT
CASSPSGGVNQPQHF
>TRBJ1-1|TRBV11-3|-|-
TGTGCCAGCAGCCCGCCTGGGTTCACTGAAGCTTTCTTT
CASSPPGFTEAFF
>TRBJ2-1|TRBV4-3|TRBD2|few
TGCGCCAGCAGCCAAGGCCGGGGGGGGTACAATGAGCAGTTCTTC
CASSQGRGGYNEQFF
>TRBJ1-3|TRBV7-3|-|few
TGTGCCAGCAGCTTAAGTGGGGGACACACCATATATTTT
CASSLSGGHTIYF
>TRBJ2-7|TRBV20-1|-|-
TGCAGTGCTAGAGACCTACGGGGACCCTCCTACGAGCAGTACTTC
CSARDLRGPSYEQYF
>TRBJ2-2|TRBV5-1|TRBD1|few
TGCGCCAGCAGCACAGAGACAGGGCACACCGGGGAGCTGTTTTTT
CASSTETGHTGELFF
>TRBJ2-1|TRBV11-2|-|few
TGTGCCAGCAGCTTAGCCATCTACAATGAGCAGTTCTTC
CASSLAIYNEQFF
>TRBJ1-4|TRBV5-1|-|few
TGCGCCAGCAGTATGACAGCAGCTAATGAAAAACTGTTTTTT
CASSMTAANEKLFF
>TRBJ2-7|TRBV11-2|TRBD1|few
TGTGCCAGCAGCTTAGTAGGGACAGGGAATGGCTACGAGCAGTACTTC
CASSLVGTGNGYEQYF
>TRBJ2-2|TRBV4-3|-|few
TGCGCCAGCAGAGCTCAGGGGTCCGGGGAGCTGTTTTTT
CASRAQGSGELFF
>TRBJ2-3|TRBV7-3|TRBD2|few
TGTGCCAGCAGCTCTGTAGCGGGGGGTTTTACAGATACGCAGTATTTT
CASSSVAGGFTDTQYF
>TRBJ2-1|TRBV7-6|-|few
TGTGCCAGCAGCTTGGCGGAAGGGGAGCAGTTCTTC
CASSLAEGEQFF
>TRBJ1-3|TRBV20-1|TRBD1|-
TGCAGTGCTTCCGGGACAGGCGCCATATATTTT
CSASGTGAIYF
>TRBJ2-1|TRBV20-1|TRBD2|-
TGCAGTGCTAGAACTGGGGCACCTAGCGGGGATGGAACGGAGCAGTTCTTC
CSARTGAPSGDGTEQFF
>TRBJ2-2|TRBV6-5|TRBD2|-
TGTGCCAGCAGTTACTTAAGGGCCGCGGGAGTGGTGAACACCGGGGAGCTGTTTTTT
CASSYLRAAGVVNTGELFF
>TRBJ2-1|TRBV18|TRBD2|few
TGTGCCAGCTCACCACTATCCGGGACTAGCGGGAGGGTCGGCAATGAGCAGTTCTTC
CASSPLSGTSGRVGNEQFF
>TRBJ2-5|TRBV20-1|TRBD2|few
TGCAGTGGTATGGCGGGGGTGAAAGAGACCCAGTACTTC
CSGMAGVKETQYF
>TRBJ1-1|TRBV29-1|-|-
TGCAGCGTTAAGCGACAGATGAACACTGAAGCTTTCTTT
CSVKRQMNTEAFF